The 18 T cell receptor beta chains reported below all come from one sample, sequenced in a study of T cell repertoires in cytomegalovirus infection. Using its own MiXCR run on the reads, TCRdb lists one record per CDR3 protein. The sample records 450,000 to 650,000 distinct CDR3 sequences, over 35% being singletons. These receptors are not linked to any known antigen. This sample comprised cultured PBMCs, obtained from culture after CMV antigen stimulation. These receptors were obtained from a human donor in good health (CMV status not recorded). Some clones in this sample may be carry-over from other donors' samples.

This clonotype was counted a few times. The chain couples TRBV6-1 to TRBJ2-1; D may be TRBD1 (6 bases). Germline V gene sequence: CDR1 MNHNS, CDR2 SASEGT. The CDR3 totals 14 residues. The V end lost 2 bases, the J end lost 14 bases, and 19 bases lay between the germline ends. CDR3 sequence (DNA): TGTGCCAGCAGTGAAACGGCCAGGGGTTATGGAGAGTTCTTC. The encoded protein is CASSETARGYGEFF.

The V gene is TRBV27, the J gene TRBJ1-6; D remains ambiguous. The CDR3 has 16 residues. Trimming left V 2 bases short and J 8 bases short, with 16 bases between. In germline, CDR1 is MNHEY, CDR2 SMNVEV (reference sequence). CDR3 in amino acids: CASSLLGLTVDSPLHF. In DNA form, the CDR3 reads TGTGCCAGCAGTTTACTGGGTTTAACCGTTGATTCACCCCTCCACTTT.

The rearrangement joins TRBV7-9 to TRBJ2-7; no clear D. The CDR3 loop spans 14 amino acids. The V end was cut by 3 bases, the J end by 4 bases, with 13 bases between. Germline V CDR1 and CDR2: SEHNR, FQNEAQ (reference sequence). The CDR3 is CASSLSILAYEQYF. Written as DNA, the CDR3 is TGTGCCAGCAGCTTGTCGATCCTTGCTTACGAGCAGTACTTC. Using reference TRBV7-9 and TRBJ2-7 for the parts outside the CDR3, the full variable domain is DTGVSQNPRHKITKRGQNVTFRCDPISEHNRLYWYRQTLGQGPEFLTYFQNEAQLEKSRLLSDRFSAERPKGSFSTLEIQRTEQGDSAMYLCASSLSILAYEQYFGPGTRLTVT.

V is TRBV5-6 and J is TRBJ2-2, with unresolved D. Trimming stripped 7 bases from V and 3 bases from J, with 19 bases between. Germline loops: CDR1 SGHDT, CDR2 YYEEEE. The CDR3 loop spans 16 amino acids. CDR3 sequence reads: CASFTGVGFDTGELFF. The CDR3 DNA sequence: TGTGCCAGCTTCACTGGAGTTGGGTTTGACACCGGGGAGCTGTTTTTT.

This clonotype was counted a few times. V gene TRBV7-2 combines with J gene TRBJ2-3, with 7 bases lining up with TRBD1. Germline CDR1 SGHTA, CDR2 FQGNSA. Trimming cost V 3 bases and J 4 bases; bases outside gene matches: 7. This CDR3 has 15 residues. The CDR3 coding sequence is TGTGCCAGCAGCTTGGAAGGGGGCACAGCAGATACGCAGTATTTT. This gives the protein CASSLEGGTADTQYF.

V is TRBV7-2 and J is TRBJ1-2; TRBD1 is a possible D gene (6 bases). V lost 1 base and J lost 4, with 16 bases in between. The CDR3 contains 16 residues. CDR1 and CDR2 from the germline V gene are SGHTA and FQGNSA. CDR3 sequence: CASSLGRTAYLYGYTF. DNA for the CDR3: TGTGCCAGCAGCTTAGGCCGGACAGCTTATCTCTATGGCTACACCTTC.

This chain connects TRBV2 to TRBJ2-1; 10 positions match TRBD2. Germline CDR1 reads SNHLY; CDR2 reads FYNNEI. J lost 4 bases, V lost 1 base, and 7 bases had no gene match. The CDR3 length is 17 residues. The chain's CDR3 is CASSEGVAGGSYNEQFF. DNA for the CDR3: TGTGCCAGCAGTGAAGGGGTAGCGGGGGGATCTTACAATGAGCAGTTCTTC.

V gene TRBV20-1 combines with J gene TRBJ2-1; 12 bases are shared with TRBD2. J was trimmed by 9 bases and V by 0 bases; bases with no gene match: 6. The germline V gene encodes CDR1 DFQATT and CDR2 SNEGSKA (reference sequence). The CDR3 consists of 15 residues. Written as DNA, the CDR3 is TGCAGTGCTAGAGATCCGACTAGCGGGAGAGGTGAGCAGTTCTTC. This codes for CSARDPTSGRGEQFF.

V and J are TRBV7-9 and TRBJ2-3, with TRBD2 identical over 7 bases. The CDR3 consists of 13 residues. The germline gives CDR1 SEHNR, CDR2 FQNEAQ (reference sequence). Germline trimming cut 5 bases from V and 7 bases from J; bases unmatched to any gene: 6. The chain's CDR3 is CASSPRRENTQYF. DNA of the CDR3: TGTGCCAGCAGCCCTAGGCGGGAGAATACGCAGTATTTT. The full variable domain, with the rest looked up from reference TRBV7-9 and TRBJ2-3, is DTGVSQNPRHKITKRGQNVTFRCDPISEHNRLYWYRQTLGQGPEFLTYFQNEAQLEKSRLLSDRFSAERPKGSFSTLEIQRTEQGDSAMYLCASSPRRENTQYFGPGTRLTVL.

The genes are TRBV7-6 and TRBJ2-7; D perhaps matches TRBD1 (5 bases). The V and J ends lost 3 bases and 4 bases respectively, with 13 bases between them. The CDR3 sequence is 14 residues long. The germline CDR1 and CDR2 sequences are SGHVS and FNYEAQ. Here the CDR3 DNA reads TGTGCCAGCAGCTTGGGCCTACAGGAATACGAGCAGTACTTC. Amino acids: CASSLGLQEYEQYF.

This sequence joins TRBV7-2 and TRBJ2-3; no clear D gene. With 5 bases removed from V and 2 bases from J, the gap between germline ends came to 11 bases. From germline, CDR1 is SGHTA and CDR2 FQGNSA. The CDR3 runs to 14 residues. The CDR3 region is CASSLQPLTDTQYF. The CDR3, as DNA: TGTGCCAGCAGCCTCCAACCCCTCACAGATACGCAGTATTTT.

V usage is TRBV12-3 or TRBV12-4 and J usage is TRBJ2-7; D possibly matches TRBD1 or TRBD2 (5 bases each). The CDR3 totals 14 residues. V was pared by 4 bases and J by 2 bases, with 12 bases between. CDR3 region: CASSWDRLAYEQYF. The CDR3 DNA reads TGTGCCAGCAGTTGGGACCGACTGGCCTACGAGCAGTACTTC.

This clonotype was observed many times. This chain joins TRBV7-2 and TRBJ1-2; 12 bases match TRBD1. J lost 8 bases, V lost 5 bases, and 9 bases had no gene match. CDR3 length: 15 residues. Per germline, CDR1 SGHTA and CDR2 FQGNSA. The CDR3 is CASSPMGQGAIGYTF. The CDR3 region has the DNA TGTGCCAGCAGCCCCATGGGACAGGGGGCGATCGGCTACACCTTC.

CDR3 in DNA: TGTGCCAGCAGTTCCCGACAGGGGATGAAACTGTTTTTT. As protein: CASSSRQGMKLFF. This chain links TRBV12-3 or TRBV12-4 with TRBJ1-4, with 8 bases lining up with TRBD1. The V segment lost 4 bases and the J segment 11 bases; nucleotides outside the gene matches: 6. The CDR3 is made up of 13 amino acids.

The chain couples TRBV6-6 to TRBJ2-1; 9 bases are shared with TRBD1. In germline, CDR1 is MNHNY, CDR2 SVGAGI (reference sequence). This CDR3 has 12 residues. The trim removed 11 bases at V and 10 bases at J, leaving 9 bases unmatched. The CDR3 region is CAVRDRVYEQFF. CDR3 nucleotide sequence: TGTGCCGTCCGGGACAGGGTATACGAGCAGTTCTTC.

The chain recombines TRBV2 with TRBJ1-4; D ambiguous. CDR1 and CDR2 from the germline V gene are SNHLY and FYNNEI. V was shortened by 2 bases and J by 8 bases, with 6 bases between the two germline ends. CDR3 length equals 12 residues. Here the CDR3 reads CASSEQREKLFF. The CDR3 DNA follows: TGTGCCAGCAGTGAACAGAGGGAAAAACTGTTTTTT.

This chain joins TRBV5-4 and TRBJ1-2; D is ambiguous. The germline V gene encodes CDR1 SGHNT and CDR2 YYREEE (reference sequence). The CDR3 covers 12 residues. V was shortened by 4 bases and J by 5 bases, with 9 bases between the two germline ends. The CDR3 region is CASSTTTYGYTF. The CDR3 DNA follows: TGTGCCAGCAGCACCACGACGTATGGCTACACCTTC.

This chain uses TRBV10-3 with TRBJ1-6, with D hard to call. This CDR3 region has 13 residues. V dropped 6 bases and J dropped 9 bases, with 12 bases sitting between them. CDR1 is ENHRY, CDR2 SYGVKD, per germline. The chain's CDR3 is CAISLEPPSPLHF. The CDR3 DNA sequence: TGTGCCATCAGCCTAGAACCCCCTTCACCCCTCCACTTT.